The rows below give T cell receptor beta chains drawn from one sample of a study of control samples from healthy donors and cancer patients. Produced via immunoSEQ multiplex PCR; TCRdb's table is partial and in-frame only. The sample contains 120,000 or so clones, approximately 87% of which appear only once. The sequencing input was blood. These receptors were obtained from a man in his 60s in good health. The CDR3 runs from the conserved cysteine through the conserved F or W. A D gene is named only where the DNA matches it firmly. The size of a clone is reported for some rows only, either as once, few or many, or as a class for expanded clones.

TGTGCCAGCAGTCATGGACAGGGGGTCCGGGGGGCCTCCTACGAGCAGTACTTC | CASSHGQGVRGASYEQYF | . | TRBV6-2/TRBV6-3 | TRBD1 | TRBJ2-7
TGTGCCAGCATCAGCCGACCGGGACAGTTTTACGAGCAGTACTTC | CASISRPGQFYEQYF | . | TRBV2 | TRBD1 | TRBJ2-7
TGTGCCAGCAGTAGACAGGGTACCGGAAACACCATATATTTT | CASSRQGTGNTIYF | . | TRBV28 | TRBD1 | TRBJ1-3
TGTGCCAGCCACGAGGTAGGATCCTACGAGCAGTACTTC | CASHEVGSYEQYF | . | TRBV6-5 | . | TRBJ2-7
TGTGCCACTAGACAGAACAATCAGCCCCAGCATTTT | CATRQNNQPQHF | . | TRBV28 | . | TRBJ1-5
TGTGCCAGCAGCCGGACAGGGGCAGATGGCTACACCTTC | CASSRTGADGYTF | . | TRBV2 | TRBD1 | TRBJ1-2
TGTGCCAGCAGCCACGGGGACAATGAGCAGTTCTTC | CASSHGDNEQFF | . | TRBV5-6 | . | TRBJ2-1
TGTGCCAGCAGCCAAGATGGGACTGGCGGTGAAAAACTGTTTTTT | CASSQDGTGGEKLFF | . | TRBV4-2 | . | TRBJ1-4
TGTGCCAGCAGCTTGGGACAGGGATTCTATAATTCACCCCTCCACTTT | CASSLGQGFYNSPLHF | . | TRBV7-9 | TRBD1 | TRBJ1-6
TGTGCCAGCAGTCTACCGGGACAGGGCTACAATGGCTACACCTTC | CASSLPGQGYNGYTF | . | TRBV28 | TRBD1 | TRBJ1-2
TGCAGCTCGGGGACAGGGTCATATAATTCACCCCTCCACTTT | CSSGTGSYNSPLHF | . | TRBV29-1 | TRBD1 | TRBJ1-6
TGTGCCAGCAGCCGTAGAAGAGGGGAAGAGACCCAGTACTTC | CASSRRRGEETQYF | . | TRBV7-2 | . | TRBJ2-5
TGCAGTGCTGTCCAAGAGACCCAGTACTTC | CSAVQETQYF | . | TRBV20-1 | . | TRBJ2-5
TGTGCCAGCACCCAGCATAATTCACCCCTCCACTTT | CASTQHNSPLHF | . | TRBV12-3/TRBV12-4 | . | TRBJ1-6
TGCGCCAGCAGCCAGGTCGCCAGCAATCAGCCCCAGCATTTT | CASSQVASNQPQHF | . | TRBV4-1 | . | TRBJ1-5
TGCGCCAGCAGCCAAGGGTGGACAGACTTCTATGGCTACACCTTC | CASSQGWTDFYGYTF | . | TRBV4-3 | . | TRBJ1-2
TGCGCCAGCGCAAGGCAGGGGAATTCACCCCTCCACTTT | CASARQGNSPLHF | . | TRBV5-1 | . | TRBJ1-6
TGTGCCAGCAGCTCGACAGGGTGGGGCTACACCTTC | CASSSTGWGYTF | . | TRBV5-4 | TRBD1 | TRBJ1-2
TGTGCCAGCAGTGGACAGGGAGAAGTTCGAGAAAAACTGTTTTTT | CASSGQGEVREKLFF | . | TRBV25-1 | TRBD1 | TRBJ1-4
TGCGCCAGCAGCACGACGGGGCACTCACCCCTCCACTTT | CASSTTGHSPLHF | . | TRBV5-1 | . | TRBJ1-6
TGTGCCAGCGGGGCGACTAACTATGGCTACACCTTC | CASGATNYGYTF | . | TRBV6-5 | . | TRBJ1-2
TGTGCCAGCAGCTTTGCTCGCCCCTGTGAGAGCTCCTATAATTCACCCCTCCACTTT | CASSFARPCESSYNSPLHF | once | TRBV12-1 | . | TRBJ1-6
TGTGCCAGCAGTTACTCGGGGCTACCCACTGGCGGGGAGCTGTTTTTT | CASSYSGLPTGGELFF | . | TRBV6-5 | . | TRBJ2-2
TGTGCCAGCAGCACCCGGGACAGGGGGATAGAATCGTCCTACGAGCAGTACTTC | CASSTRDRGIESSYEQYF | . | TRBV9 | TRBD1 | TRBJ2-7
TGTGCCAGCAGCGCAGACAGGGTTCGCACTGAAGCTTTCTTT | CASSADRVRTEAFF | . | TRBV7-9 | TRBD1 | TRBJ1-1
TGTGCCTGGACCTACCAGGGGACCGGGGAGCTGTTTTTT | CAWTYQGTGELFF | . | TRBV30 | . | TRBJ2-2
TGCGCCAGCAGCTTGGCGAGTGGGAACACTGAAGCTTTCTTT | CASSLASGNTEAFF | . | TRBV5-1 | . | TRBJ1-1
TGTGCCAGCTCAAGACAGGAGGTGCAGTACTTC | CASSRQEVQYF | . | TRBV18 | . | TRBJ2-7
TGTGCCAGTAGTATTCTCGACAATTCACCCCTCCACTTT | CASSILDNSPLHF | . | TRBV19 | . | TRBJ1-6
TGTGCCAGTAATTTTTTTCAGGGGCCCCAGCATTTT | CASNFFQGPQHF | . | TRBV19 | . | TRBJ1-5
TGCGCCAGCAACTTCCCCACGGGACAGGGTGGATACGAGCAGTACTTC | CASNFPTGQGGYEQYF | . | TRBV5-1 | TRBD1 | TRBJ2-7
TGTGCCAGCAGCTTGGAACAGTCCTATGGCTACACCTTC | CASSLEQSYGYTF | few | TRBV5-4 | . | TRBJ1-2
TGTGCCAGCAGGCAGGGGCATGAGCAGTTCTTC | CASRQGHEQFF | . | TRBV28 | . | TRBJ2-1
TGCGCCAGCAGCTTACGTCCTCCGGCCACAGGCAGCTATGGCTACACCTTC | CASSLRPPATGSYGYTF | . | TRBV5-1 | . | TRBJ1-2
TGCAGTGCCATTCCGACCCACATTCCGTATTTT | CSAIPTHIPYF | . | TRBV20-1 | . | TRBJ2-3
TGTGCCAGCAGTTTTGGAGGACGGTGGTATGGCTACACCTTC | CASSFGGRWYGYTF | . | TRBV6-5 | . | TRBJ1-2
TGCGCCAGCAGGCAGGAGATGAACACTGAAGCTTTCTTT | CASRQEMNTEAFF | . | TRBV5-1 | . | TRBJ1-1
TGTGCCAGCAGCCGGGGACAGGGCGGAACCGGGGAGCTGTTTTTT | CASSRGQGGTGELFF | . | TRBV9 | TRBD1 | TRBJ2-2
TGTGCCAGCTCACCACAGGACATTGGGACAGGGGATGGCTACACCTTC | CASSPQDIGTGDGYTF | . | TRBV18 | TRBD1 | TRBJ1-2
TGTGCCAGCAGCACTGGACAGGGGGCGGGCACTGAAGCTTTCTTT | CASSTGQGAGTEAFF | few | TRBV9 | TRBD1 | TRBJ1-1
TGTGCCAGCAGCCAAGATACGGAACGAACTGAAGCTTTCTTT | CASSQDTERTEAFF | . | TRBV3-1/TRBV3-2 | . | TRBJ1-1
TGTGCCAGCAGTTTTTCTCGGGGGTCAGCTTTCTTT | CASSFSRGSAFF | . | TRBV28 | . | TRBJ1-1
TGTGCCAGCTCAAGGTCGCCGGGATCAAATGAAAAACTGTTTTTT | CASSRSPGSNEKLFF | . | TRBV18 | . | TRBJ1-4
TGTGCCAGCAGACCTAGACAAGCTATGAACACTGAAGCTTTCTTT | CASRPRQAMNTEAFF | few | TRBV6-5 | . | TRBJ1-1
TGTGCCAGCAGCGGGACAGGGGACACTGAAGCTTTCTTT | CASSGTGDTEAFF | . | TRBV9 | TRBD1 | TRBJ1-1
TGTGCCAGCTCACCAAATCCGGGACAGTCACCCCTCCACTTT | CASSPNPGQSPLHF | . | TRBV18 | TRBD1 | TRBJ1-6
TGTGCCAGCAGTGCCAGGACGTCTGGCTACACCTTC | CASSARTSGYTF | . | TRBV12-3/TRBV12-4 | . | TRBJ1-2
TGTGCCAGCAGCTTCGATGCGGGGGGGCCGCAGACCCAGTACTTC | CASSFDAGGPQTQYF | . | TRBV7-2 | TRBD2 | TRBJ2-5
TGTGCCATCAGTATGACAGTTACCACCGGGGAGCTGTTTTTT | CAISMTVTTGELFF | . | TRBV10-3 | . | TRBJ2-2
TGTGCCAGCAGTTACTCGGGAAGCAATTCACCCCTCCACTTT | CASSYSGSNSPLHF | . | TRBV6-5 | . | TRBJ1-6
TGTGCCACCGACAGAGGGGGCGGCTACACCTTC | CATDRGGGYTF | . | TRBV28 | TRBD1 | TRBJ1-2
TGTGCCAGCAGCTTGGGGGCGACCGTCGGGGCGAACACCGGGGAGCTGTTTTTT | CASSLGATVGANTGELFF | . | TRBV5-6 | . | TRBJ2-2
TGTGCCACCAGTGAGGGACAGGGGGCAGGGTCCAAAAACATTCAGTACTTC | CATSEGQGAGSKNIQYF | . | TRBV24-1 | TRBD1 | TRBJ2-4
TGTGCCAGCAGCGGCGGCGGGAAGGCACTATCAACCTTC | CASSGGGKALSTF | . | TRBV6-5 | . | TRBJ1-2
TGTGCCAGCTCACGCGAGACTAGCTCATCAACAGATACGCAGTATTTT | CASSRETSSSTDTQYF | . | TRBV18 | TRBD2 | TRBJ2-3
TGTGCCAGCAGTGACTCAGGCAGCGGAAACACCATATATTTT | CASSDSGSGNTIYF | . | TRBV6-4 | . | TRBJ1-3
TGTGCCAGCAGCAGAGTGACTAGAACCCAAGAGACCCAGTACTTC | CASSRVTRTQETQYF | few | TRBV7-2 | . | TRBJ2-5
TGCAGTGCTAGTGATAATGACGAGCAGTACTTC | CSASDNDEQYF | . | TRBV20-1 | . | TRBJ2-7
TGTGCCAGCAGCTTAGTAGTAGCTCAGAACACTGAAGCTTTCTTT | CASSLVVAQNTEAFF | . | TRBV7-9 | . | TRBJ1-1
TGCGCCAGCAGCCAAGATATGGGGGGCGGACAGCCCCAGCATTTT | CASSQDMGGGQPQHF | . | TRBV4-1 | . | TRBJ1-5